This TCR beta chain was recorded in a study of CD8+CD57+ T cells in acquired aplastic anemia. Investigators profiled TCR beta VDJ and CDR3 from genomic DNA template. In TCRdb, the reads were re-called with MiXCR into one record per CDR3 protein. The sample includes around 150,000 distinct CDR3 sequences, around 41% of them seen just once. This clonotype was counted at least ten times. The TCR was taken from a human donor in good health, serving as a control. Specimen: sorted CD4+, CD8+, or CD8+CD57+ T cells (not recorded which) from PBMCs.

CDR3 DNA: TGTGCCAGCGCCCCGAGGGGTGACGGGCAGTACTTC. Protein: CASAPRGDGQYF. The rearrangement links TRBV6-1 to TRBJ2-7, with D perhaps being TRBD1 or TRBD2 (5 bases each). V shed 8 bases and J shed 9 bases, with 17 bases lying between them. The CDR3 covers 12 residues. The germline CDR1 and CDR2 sequences are MNHNS and SASEGT.